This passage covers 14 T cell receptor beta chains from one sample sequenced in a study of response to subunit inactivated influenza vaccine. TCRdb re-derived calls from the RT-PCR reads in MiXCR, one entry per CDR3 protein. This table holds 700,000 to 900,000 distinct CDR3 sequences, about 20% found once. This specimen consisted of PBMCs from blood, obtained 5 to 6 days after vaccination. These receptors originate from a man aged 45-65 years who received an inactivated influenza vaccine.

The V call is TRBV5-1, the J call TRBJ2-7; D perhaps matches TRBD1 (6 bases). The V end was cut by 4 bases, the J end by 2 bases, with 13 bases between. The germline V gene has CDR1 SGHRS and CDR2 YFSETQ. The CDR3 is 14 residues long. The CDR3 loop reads CASSDGDTTYEQYF. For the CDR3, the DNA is TGCGCCAGCAGCGACGGGGACACCACCTACGAGCAGTACTTC. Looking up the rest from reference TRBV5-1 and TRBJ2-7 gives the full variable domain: KAGVTQTPRYLIKTRGQQVTLSCSPISGHRSVSWYQQTPGQGLQFLFEYFSETQRNKGNFPGRFSGRQFSNSRSEMNVSTLELGDSALYLCASSDGDTTYEQYFGPGTRLTVT.

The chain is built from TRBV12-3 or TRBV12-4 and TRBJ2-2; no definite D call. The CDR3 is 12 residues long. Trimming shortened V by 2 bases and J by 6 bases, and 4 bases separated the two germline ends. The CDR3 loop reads CASSLPAGELFF. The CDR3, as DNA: TGTGCCAGCAGTTTACCCGCCGGGGAGCTGTTTTTT.

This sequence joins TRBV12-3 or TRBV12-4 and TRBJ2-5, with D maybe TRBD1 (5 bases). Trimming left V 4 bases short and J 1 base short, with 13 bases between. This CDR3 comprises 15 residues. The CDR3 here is CASSWADTLQETQYF. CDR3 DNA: TGTGCCAGCAGTTGGGCGGACACACTCCAAGAGACCCAGTACTTC.

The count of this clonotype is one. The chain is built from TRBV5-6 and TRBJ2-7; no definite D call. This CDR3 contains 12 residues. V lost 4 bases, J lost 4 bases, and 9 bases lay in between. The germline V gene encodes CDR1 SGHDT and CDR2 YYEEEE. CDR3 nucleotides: TGTGCCAGCAGCCGGCTAAAATACGAGCAGTACTTC. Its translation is CASSRLKYEQYF. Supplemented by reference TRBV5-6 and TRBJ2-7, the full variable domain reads DAGVTQSPTHLIKTRGQQVTLRCSPKSGHDTVSWYQQALGQGPQFIFQYYEEEERQRGNFPDRFSGHQFPNYSSELNVNALLLGDSALYLCASSRLKYEQYFGPGTRLTVT.

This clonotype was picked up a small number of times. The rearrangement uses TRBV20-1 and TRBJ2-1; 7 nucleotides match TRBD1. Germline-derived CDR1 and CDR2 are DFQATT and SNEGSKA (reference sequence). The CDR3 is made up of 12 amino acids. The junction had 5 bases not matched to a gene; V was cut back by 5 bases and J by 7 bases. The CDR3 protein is CSAPLQGNEQFF. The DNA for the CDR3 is TGCAGTGCTCCCTTACAGGGGAATGAGCAGTTCTTC.

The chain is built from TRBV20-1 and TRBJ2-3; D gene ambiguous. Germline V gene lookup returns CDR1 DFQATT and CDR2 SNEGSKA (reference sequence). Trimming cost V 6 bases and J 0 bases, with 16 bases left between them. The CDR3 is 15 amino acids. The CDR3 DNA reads TGCAGTGCGTATCCTCCGGGCCTCAGCACAGATACGCAGTATTTT. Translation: CSAYPPGLSTDTQYF.

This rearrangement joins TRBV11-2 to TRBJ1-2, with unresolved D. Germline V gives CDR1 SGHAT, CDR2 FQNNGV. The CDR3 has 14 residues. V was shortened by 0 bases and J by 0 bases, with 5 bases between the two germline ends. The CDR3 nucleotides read TGTGCCAGCAGCTTAGAGGGGTCTAACTATGGCTACACCTTC. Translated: CASSLEGSNYGYTF.

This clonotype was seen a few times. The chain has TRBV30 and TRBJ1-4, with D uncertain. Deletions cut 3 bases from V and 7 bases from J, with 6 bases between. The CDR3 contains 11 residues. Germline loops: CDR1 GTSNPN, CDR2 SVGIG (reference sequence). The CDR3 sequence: CAWRRVEKLFF. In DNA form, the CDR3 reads TGTGCCTGGAGGAGGGTTGAAAAACTGTTTTTT.

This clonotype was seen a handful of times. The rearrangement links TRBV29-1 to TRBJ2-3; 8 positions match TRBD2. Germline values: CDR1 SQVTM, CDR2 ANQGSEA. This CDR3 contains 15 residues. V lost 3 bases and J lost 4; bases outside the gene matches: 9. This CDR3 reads CSVERGAHIADTQYF. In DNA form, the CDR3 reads TGCAGCGTTGAGCGGGGGGCCCACATCGCAGATACGCAGTATTTT.

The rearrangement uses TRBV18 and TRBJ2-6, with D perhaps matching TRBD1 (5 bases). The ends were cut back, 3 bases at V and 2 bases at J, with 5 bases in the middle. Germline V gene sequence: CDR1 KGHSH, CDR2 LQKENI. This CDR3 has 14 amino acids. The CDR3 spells CASSPTAGANVLTF. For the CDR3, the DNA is TGTGCCAGCTCACCGACAGCTGGGGCCAACGTCCTGACTTTC.

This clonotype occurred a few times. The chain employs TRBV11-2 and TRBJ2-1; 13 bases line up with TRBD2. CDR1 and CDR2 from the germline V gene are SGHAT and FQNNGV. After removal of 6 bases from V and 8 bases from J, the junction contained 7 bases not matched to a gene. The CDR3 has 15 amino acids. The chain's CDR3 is CASSPGTSGTYEQFF. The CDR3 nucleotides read TGTGCCAGCAGTCCCGGGACTAGCGGGACCTATGAGCAGTTCTTC.

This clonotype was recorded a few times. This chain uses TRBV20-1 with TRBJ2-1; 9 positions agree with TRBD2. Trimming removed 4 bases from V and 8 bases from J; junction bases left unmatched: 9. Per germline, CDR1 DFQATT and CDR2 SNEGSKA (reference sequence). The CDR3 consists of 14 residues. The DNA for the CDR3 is TGCAGTGCTAAGGATCTAGCGGGATCCTATGAGCAGTTCTTC. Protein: CSAKDLAGSYEQFF.

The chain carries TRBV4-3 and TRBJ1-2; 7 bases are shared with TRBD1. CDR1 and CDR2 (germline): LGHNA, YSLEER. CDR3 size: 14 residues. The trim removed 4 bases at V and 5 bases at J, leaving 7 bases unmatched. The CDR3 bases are TGCGCCAGCAGCCCAGGACAGGTTCAATATGGCTACACCTTC. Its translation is CASSPGQVQYGYTF.

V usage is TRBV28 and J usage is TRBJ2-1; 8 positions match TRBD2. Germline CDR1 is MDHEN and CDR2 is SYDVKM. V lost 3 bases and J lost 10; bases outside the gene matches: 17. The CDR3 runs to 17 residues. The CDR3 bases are TGTGCCAGCAGTTTTATGAGAAGGCGCGGGGGGCTCTTCGAGCAGTTCTTC. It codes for CASSFMRRRGGLFEQFF.